This TCR beta chain was identified in a study of spatial heterogeneity in lung cancer. This clonotype has ten or more counts. What it binds is unknown. The CDR3 consists of 14 residues. Deletions cut 1 base from V and 4 bases from J, with 9 bases between. In germline, CDR1 is LGHNA, CDR2 YSLEER. Each CDR3 protein gets one entry after TCRdb re-called the 5' RACE reads with MiXCR. The table lists about 10,000 distinct CDR3 sequences, about an eighth of them singletons. Time point meaning: sample taken at primary tumor resection. Study observations and caveats: The number of expanded tumor alpha and beta chains correlated with mutation number. Expanded TCR counts, ubiquitous and regional, correlated respectively with ubiquitous and regional nonsynonymous mutation counts.

The rearrangement uses TRBV4-3 and TRBJ2-3; tentative D call: TRBD1 (6 bases). The origin of this receptor is a female donor with early-stage non-small cell lung cancer. The sequencing here drew on lung tumor tissue, taken at surgery. The DNA for the CDR3 is TGCGCCAGCAGCCAAGGGGGGCCGCCAGATACGCAGTATTTT. Protein: CASSQGGPPDTQYF.